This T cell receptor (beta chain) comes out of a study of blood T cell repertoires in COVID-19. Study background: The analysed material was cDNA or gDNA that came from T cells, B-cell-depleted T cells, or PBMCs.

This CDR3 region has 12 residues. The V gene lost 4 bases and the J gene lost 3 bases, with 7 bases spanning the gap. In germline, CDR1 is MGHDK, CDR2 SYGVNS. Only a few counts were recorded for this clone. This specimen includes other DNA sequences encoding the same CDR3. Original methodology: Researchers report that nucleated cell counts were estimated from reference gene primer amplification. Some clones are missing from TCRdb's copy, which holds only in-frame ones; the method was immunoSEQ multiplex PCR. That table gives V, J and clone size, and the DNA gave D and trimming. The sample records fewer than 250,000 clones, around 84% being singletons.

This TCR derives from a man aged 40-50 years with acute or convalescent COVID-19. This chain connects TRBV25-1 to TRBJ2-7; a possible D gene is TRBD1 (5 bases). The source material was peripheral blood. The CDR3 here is CASSADSYEQYF. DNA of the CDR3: TGTGCCAGCAGTGCAGACAGCTACGAGCAGTACTTC.